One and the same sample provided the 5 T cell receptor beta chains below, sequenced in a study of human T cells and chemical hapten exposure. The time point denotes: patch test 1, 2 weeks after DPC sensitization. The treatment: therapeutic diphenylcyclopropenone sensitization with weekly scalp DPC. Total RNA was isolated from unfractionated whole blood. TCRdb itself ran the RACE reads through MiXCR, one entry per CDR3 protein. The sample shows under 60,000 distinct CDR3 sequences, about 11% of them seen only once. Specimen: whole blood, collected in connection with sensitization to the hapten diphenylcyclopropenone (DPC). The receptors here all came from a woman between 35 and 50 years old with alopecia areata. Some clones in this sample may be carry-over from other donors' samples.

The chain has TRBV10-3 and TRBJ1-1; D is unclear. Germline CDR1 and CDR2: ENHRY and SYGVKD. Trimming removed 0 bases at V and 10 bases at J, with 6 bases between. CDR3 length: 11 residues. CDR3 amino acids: CAISESYGAFF. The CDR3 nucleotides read TGTGCCATCAGTGAGTCTTATGGAGCTTTCTTT.

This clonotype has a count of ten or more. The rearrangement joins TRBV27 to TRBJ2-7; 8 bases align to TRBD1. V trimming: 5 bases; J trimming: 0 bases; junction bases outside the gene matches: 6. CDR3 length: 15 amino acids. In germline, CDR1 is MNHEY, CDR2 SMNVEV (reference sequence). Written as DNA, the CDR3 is TGTGCCAGCAGTCGGAGGGACAGGTACTCCTACGAGCAGTACTTC. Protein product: CASSRRDRYSYEQYF.

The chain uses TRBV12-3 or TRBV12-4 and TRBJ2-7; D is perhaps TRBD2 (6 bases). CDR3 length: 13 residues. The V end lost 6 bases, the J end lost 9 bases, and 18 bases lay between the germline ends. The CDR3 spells CASSPNGGEGQYF. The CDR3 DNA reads TGTGCCAGCAGCCCTAACGGGGGAGAAGGGCAGTACTTC.

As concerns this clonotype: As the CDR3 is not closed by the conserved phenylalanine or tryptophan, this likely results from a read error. CDR3 loop: CASSLSGVPSTDTQYY. The CDR3 bases are TGCGCCAGCAGCTTGTCGGGGGTTCCGAGCACAGATACGCAGTATTAT. The V gene is TRBV5-1, the J gene TRBJ2-3, with D maybe TRBD2 (6 bases). Germline V gives CDR1 SGHRS, CDR2 YFSETQ. The CDR3 totals 16 residues. Trimming removed 1 base at V and 0 bases at J, with 12 bases between.

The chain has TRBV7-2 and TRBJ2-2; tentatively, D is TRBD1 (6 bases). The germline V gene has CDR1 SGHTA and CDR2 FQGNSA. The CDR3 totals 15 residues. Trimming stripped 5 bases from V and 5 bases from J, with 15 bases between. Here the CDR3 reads CASSPAWGRTGELFF. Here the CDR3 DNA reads TGTGCCAGCAGCCCCGCCTGGGGGCGGACCGGGGAGCTGTTTTTT.